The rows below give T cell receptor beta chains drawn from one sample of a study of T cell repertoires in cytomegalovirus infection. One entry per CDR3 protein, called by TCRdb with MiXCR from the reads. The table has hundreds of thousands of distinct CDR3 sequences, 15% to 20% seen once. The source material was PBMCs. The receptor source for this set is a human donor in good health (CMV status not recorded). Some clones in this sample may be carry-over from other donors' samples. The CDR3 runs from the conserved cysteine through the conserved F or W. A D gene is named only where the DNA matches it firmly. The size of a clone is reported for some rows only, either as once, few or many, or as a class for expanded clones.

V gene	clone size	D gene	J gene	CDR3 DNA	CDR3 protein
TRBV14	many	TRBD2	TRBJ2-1	TGTGCCAGCAGCTACCGACTAGCGGGGGGGCAAGAGCAGTTCTTC	CASSYRLAGGQEQFF
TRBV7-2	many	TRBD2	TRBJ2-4	TGTGCCAGCAGCTCAAGACTAGCGGGAGGGCCTTACATTCAGTACTTC	CASSSRLAGGPYIQYF
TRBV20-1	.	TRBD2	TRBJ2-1	TGCAGTGCTAGAGATTGGACTAGCGGGCTGAATGAGCAGTTCTTC	CSARDWTSGLNEQFF
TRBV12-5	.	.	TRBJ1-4	TGTGCTAGTGGTTTGTGGAGGGGAGGTTTCGCAACTAATGAAAAACTGTTTTTT	CASGLWRGGFATNEKLFF
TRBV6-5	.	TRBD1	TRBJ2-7	TGTGCCAGCGGATACTTGGGACAGGGCTACTTC	CASGYLGQGYF
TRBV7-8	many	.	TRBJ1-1	TGTGCCAGCAGCTTACTCCAGGGTTACACTGAAGCTTTCTTT	CASSLLQGYTEAFF
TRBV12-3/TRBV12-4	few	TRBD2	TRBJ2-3	TGTGCCAGCCAGACTAGCGGGGGTCTTGGGGATACGCAGTATTTT	CASQTSGGLGDTQYF
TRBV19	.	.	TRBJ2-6	TGTGCCAGTAGCACCAGGGGATTGGGGGCCAACGTCCTGACTTTC	CASSTRGLGANVLTF
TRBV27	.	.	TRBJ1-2	TGTGCCAGCAGCCCAACCTGGGGTGGGGACTATGGCTACACCTTC	CASSPTWGGDYGYTF
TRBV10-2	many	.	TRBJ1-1	TGCGCCAGCAGTGAGTCGGGACAGAACACTGAAGCTTTCTTT	CASSESGQNTEAFF
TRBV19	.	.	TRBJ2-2	TGTGCCAGTATGTGGAGGGAGAACACCGGGGAGCTGTTTTTT	CASMWRENTGELFF
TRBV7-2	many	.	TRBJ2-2	TGTGCCAGCAGTTACTCCAGTGGGGGGGCCGCCGGGGAGCTGTTTTTT	CASSYSSGGAAGELFF
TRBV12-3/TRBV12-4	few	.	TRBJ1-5	TGTGCCAGCAGTCTCGGGACCCTGGCTTCGCCCCAGCATTTT	CASSLGTLASPQHF
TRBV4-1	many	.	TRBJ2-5	TGCGCCAGCAGCCAGCCGGGACGGGCGAACCAAGAGACCCAGTACTTC	CASSQPGRANQETQYF
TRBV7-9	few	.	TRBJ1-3	TGTGCCAGCAGCTTAGTGGTAACAGGTCGCTCTGGAAACACCATATATTTT	CASSLVVTGRSGNTIYF
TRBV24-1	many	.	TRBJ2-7	TGTGCCACCAGTGATTTTCGTGGGACCTACGAGCAGTACTTC	CATSDFRGTYEQYF
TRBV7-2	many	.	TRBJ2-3	TGTGCCAGCAGCTTTAACGCAGATACGCAGTATTTT	CASSFNADTQYF
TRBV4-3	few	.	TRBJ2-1	TGCGCCAGCAGCCGGGCTCTCTACAATGAGCAGTTCTTC	CASSRALYNEQFF
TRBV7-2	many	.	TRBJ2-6	TGTGCCAGCAGCTCTAACACGGGGGCCAACGTCCTGACTTTC	CASSSNTGANVLTF
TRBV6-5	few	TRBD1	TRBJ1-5	TGTGCCAGACCAAAAAAAGCGAGACAGGGGGAGAGTCCCCAGCATTTT	CARPKKARQGESPQHF
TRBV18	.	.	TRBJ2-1	TGTGCCAGCTCACCACCAGGTTTTTCAGGGGACCCGTGGCCGTTCTTC	CASSPPGFSGDPWPFF
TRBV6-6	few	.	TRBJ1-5	TGTGCCAGCAGCCACCAAAGAGATCAGCCCCAGCATTTT	CASSHQRDQPQHF
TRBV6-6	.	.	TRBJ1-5	TGTGCCAGCAGATATGGGGGTACCCAGCATTTT	CASRYGGTQHF
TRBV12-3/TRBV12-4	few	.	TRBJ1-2	TGTGCCAGCAGTTTTGACAGGCGGGAATTCAACTATGGCTACACCTTC	CASSFDRREFNYGYTF
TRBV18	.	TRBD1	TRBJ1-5	TGTGCCAGCTCACTACAGGGGGCGAGAGGTCAGCCCCAGCATTTT	CASSLQGARGQPQHF
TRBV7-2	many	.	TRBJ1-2	TGTGCCAGCAGCCGGAATCCCAACTATGGCTACACCTTC	CASSRNPNYGYTF
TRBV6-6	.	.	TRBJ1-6	TGTGCCAGCAGTTACGTCGACGGAGACTCACCCCTCCACTTT	CASSYVDGDSPLHF
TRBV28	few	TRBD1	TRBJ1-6	TGTGCCAGCAGTACTCGACAGGGATCGAGCTCCTATAATTCACCCCTCCACTTT	CASSTRQGSSSYNSPLHF
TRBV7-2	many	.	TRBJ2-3	TGTGCCAGCAGCTTACTGGCGGGAACCCCGGCAGATACGCAGTATTTT	CASSLLAGTPADTQYF
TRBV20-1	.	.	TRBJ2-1	TGCAGTGCTAGGCCGGCCCTGATGAGCTCCTACAATGAGCAGTTCTTC	CSARPALMSSYNEQFF
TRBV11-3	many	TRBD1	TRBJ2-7	TGTGCCAGCAGCTTAGGATCGGGGACAGTCTCCTACGAGCAGTACTTC	CASSLGSGTVSYEQYF
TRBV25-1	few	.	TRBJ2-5	TGTGCCAGCAGCCAATCCCTCCGGGAAGTCCAAGAGACCCAGTACTTC	CASSQSLREVQETQYF
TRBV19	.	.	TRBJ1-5	TGTGCCAGTAGGTCTTGGGGTGGCAATCAGCCCCAGCATTTT	CASRSWGGNQPQHF
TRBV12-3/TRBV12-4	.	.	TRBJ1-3	TGTGCCAGCAGGCTCGGAAACACCATATATTTT	CASRLGNTIYF
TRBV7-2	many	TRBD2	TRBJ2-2	TGTGCCAGCAGCTTAGATCCTAGCGGGAGGGGGCTGTTTTTT	CASSLDPSGRGLFF
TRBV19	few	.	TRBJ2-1	TGTGCCAGTAGTTATGCGGGGACCCTCTACAATGAGCAGTTCTTC	CASSYAGTLYNEQFF
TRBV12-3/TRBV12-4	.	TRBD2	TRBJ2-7	TGTGCCAGCAGTCCAACGACTAGCGGGGTACGCGAGCAGTACTTC	CASSPTTSGVREQYF
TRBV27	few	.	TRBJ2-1	TGTGCCAGCAGTTTAGGCAGGCAAATCTACAATGAGCAGTTCTTC	CASSLGRQIYNEQFF
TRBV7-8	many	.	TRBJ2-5	TGTGCCAGCAGCGCTCCCAGGGGAGAGACCCAGTACTTC	CASSAPRGETQYF
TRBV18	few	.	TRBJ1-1	TGTGCCAGCTCAGCCATCATGAACACTGAAGCTTTCTTT	CASSAIMNTEAFF
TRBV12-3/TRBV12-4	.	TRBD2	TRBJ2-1	TGTGCCAGCAGTGCTAGCGGGTTCTTCGCAGATTTCTTC	CASSASGFFADFF
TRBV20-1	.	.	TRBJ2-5	TGCAGTGCTAGACGGCTACAAGAGACCCAGTACTTC	CSARRLQETQYF
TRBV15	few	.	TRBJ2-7	TGTGCCACCAGCACCCCGCGGCTCCCCTACGAGCAGTACTTC	CATSTPRLPYEQYF
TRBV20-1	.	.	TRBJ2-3	TGCAGTGCTAGAGTTGGGGGTCCTAGCACAGATACGCAGTATTTT	CSARVGGPSTDTQYF
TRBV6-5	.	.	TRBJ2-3	TGTGCCAGCAGTTACTTCGATACGCAGTATTTT	CASSYFDTQYF